The 28 T cell receptor beta chains listed next were all sequenced from one sample in a study of T cell responses to AZD1222 COVID-19 vaccine. The protocol was immunoSEQ multiplex PCR, while the TCRdb copy is restricted to in-frame clones and leaves out a portion. The sample has approximately 110,000 clones, around 94% seen once. Material: peripheral blood, obtained on day 0 of AZD1222 vaccination. The receptors originated from an adult in good health.

The chain combines TRBV29-1 with TRBJ2-2; 7 bases are shared with TRBD2. Germline CDR1 reads SQVTM; CDR2 reads ANQGSEA. This CDR3 has 15 residues. V shed 5 bases, J shed 6 bases, and the junction held 12 bases outside the gene matches. The CDR3 protein is CSVQAGWVISGELFF. The CDR3 region has the DNA TGCAGCGTTCAAGCGGGATGGGTGATTTCCGGGGAGCTGTTTTTT.

This chain joins TRBV9 and TRBJ1-6; 7 bases map to TRBD1. The V and J ends lost 4 bases and 3 bases, in that order; junction bases with no gene match: 7. This CDR3 spans 16 amino acids. CDR1 and CDR2 from the germline V gene are SGDLS and YYNGEE. Written as DNA, the CDR3 is TGTGCCAGCAGCCAGGGGGTGGGTGGCTATAATTCACCCCTCCACTTT. Its protein product is CASSQGVGGYNSPLHF.

This clone came up a few times. The chain carries TRBV19 and TRBJ2-2; tentatively, D is TRBD1 or TRBD2 (5 bases each). Trimming pared 9 bases from V and 1 base from J, leaving 24 bases between. Germline V CDR1 and CDR2: LNHDA, SQIVND (reference sequence). The CDR3 has 18 residues. This CDR3 reads CASHGTETETENTGELFF. The CDR3 region has the DNA TGTGCCAGCCATGGGACGGAGACCGAGACTGAGAACACCGGGGAGCTGTTTTTT.

V is TRBV19 and J is TRBJ2-3; 9 bases are shared with TRBD2. The V gene end was trimmed by 3 bases and the J gene end by 3 bases; junction bases not matched to a gene: 7. The CDR3 loop spans 16 amino acids. Looked up from germline, CDR1 is LNHDA and CDR2 is SQIVND (reference sequence). The CDR3: CASSIYGGRGTDTQYF. CDR3 in DNA: TGTGCCAGTAGTATTTATGGCGGGAGGGGGACAGATACGCAGTATTTT.

This clone appeared once. The chain links TRBV27 to TRBJ2-7; weak D call: TRBD2 (5 bases). Germline CDR1 and CDR2: MNHEY and SMNVEV (reference sequence). CDR3 size: 15 residues. V lost 2 bases and J lost 0, with 11 bases in between. CDR3 residues: CASSLTRGPSYEQYF. The CDR3 DNA follows: TGTGCCAGCAGTTTAACCCGGGGTCCCTCCTACGAGCAGTACTTC.

The chain is built from TRBV6-5 and TRBJ1-1, with 7 bases that match TRBD1. The CDR3 spans 14 residues. With 5 bases clipped from V and 6 bases from J, the junction kept 9 bases outside the gene matches. Germline V gene sequence: CDR1 MNHEY, CDR2 SVGAGI. For the CDR3, the DNA is TGTGCCAGCAGTCCTCGGACAGGTGAGTCTGAAGCTTTCTTT. Amino acids: CASSPRTGESEAFF.

The V gene is TRBV27, the J gene TRBJ2-7, with TRBD1 identical over 7 bases. Germline values: CDR1 MNHEY, CDR2 SMNVEV (reference sequence). The length of the CDR3 is 14 residues. V shed 2 bases, J shed 4 bases, and the junction held 5 bases outside the gene matches. CDR3 sequence reads: CASSLRAGGYEQYF. The CDR3 region has the DNA TGTGCCAGCAGTTTACGGGCAGGGGGTTACGAGCAGTACTTC.

There are a few counts of this clone. The V call is TRBV28, the J call TRBJ1-5, with D maybe TRBD1 (5 bases). Per the germline V gene, CDR1 is MDHEN and CDR2 is SYDVKM. The CDR3 has 14 residues. Trimming left V 5 bases short and J 4 bases short, with 12 bases between. The CDR3: CASSIQEYNQPQHF. CDR3 sequence (DNA): TGTGCCAGCAGTATACAGGAATATAATCAGCCCCAGCATTTT.

The chain uses TRBV3-1 (or the pseudogene TRBV3-2) and TRBJ1-5, with 9 bases aligning to TRBD1. This CDR3 is 15 amino acids long. CDR1 and CDR2 from the germline V gene are LGHDT and YNNKEL (reference sequence). With 1 base clipped from V and 6 bases from J, the junction kept 4 bases outside the gene matches. The DNA for the CDR3 is TGTGCCAGCAGCCAAGGGACAGGGGTATCTCAGCCCCAGCATTTT. The encoded protein is CASSQGTGVSQPQHF.

For the CDR3, the DNA is TGTGCCAGCAGGCTGCTTAATGAAAAACTGTTTTTT. Protein sequence: CASRLLNEKLFF. This chain uses TRBV2 with TRBJ1-4; D uncertain. Trimming pared 6 bases from V and 4 bases from J, leaving 6 bases between. The CDR3 has 12 residues. Looked up from germline, CDR1 is SNHLY and CDR2 is FYNNEI. The variable domain in full, with the rest retrieved from reference TRBV2 and TRBJ1-4, is EPEVTQTPSHQVTQMGQEVILRCVPISNHLYFYWYRQILGQKVEFLVSFYNNEISEKSEIFDDQFSVERPDGSNFTLKIRSTKLEDSAMYFCASRLLNEKLFFGSGTQLSVL.

This chain connects TRBV5-1 to TRBJ1-1; D gene uncertain. Per the germline V gene, CDR1 is SGHRS and CDR2 is YFSETQ. The CDR3 length is 13 residues. Between the trimmed V and J ends, which lost 0 bases and 11 bases, there was a span of 14 bases. The CDR3 DNA follows: TGCGCCAGCAGCTTGGGGACGGCCCTTGATGCTTTCTTT. The encoded protein is CASSLGTALDAFF.

The chain employs TRBV6-5 and TRBJ1-1; 7 nucleotides align to TRBD1. The CDR3 runs 13 residues. Trimming cost V 10 bases and J 8 bases; bases outside gene matches: 13. Germline V gene lookup returns CDR1 MNHEY and CDR2 SVGAGI. The CDR3 DNA reads as TGTGCCACCAGACAGGGAACAGGCCAAGAAGCTTTCTTT. Translating gives CATRQGTGQEAFF.

The rearrangement joins TRBV18 to TRBJ2-2, with D maybe TRBD2 (6 bases). Trimming cost V 10 bases and J 0 bases, with 12 bases left between them. The CDR3 totals 14 residues. Germline V CDR1 and CDR2: KGHSH, LQKENI. Here the CDR3 reads CATGRDSNTGELFF. The CDR3 DNA reads as TGTGCCACCGGCCGGGACTCGAACACCGGGGAGCTGTTTTTT.

Worth noting for this clone: One end of the junction is discordant with germline, which a read error may explain. The chain uses TRBV5-1 and TRBJ1-1; D is unresolved. The CDR3 contains 14 residues. Germline V lookup: CDR1 SGHRS, CDR2 YFSETQ. The CDR3 loop is CASSLALWDTEAFF. CDR3 DNA: TGCGCCAGCAGTTTGGCCTTATGGGACACTGAAGCTTTCTTT.

This clone has only a few counts. This chain links TRBV29-1 with TRBJ2-6; no clear D. Trimming shortened V by 3 bases and J by 0 bases, and 6 bases separated the two germline ends. The CDR3 length is 14 residues. The germline CDR1 and CDR2 sequences are SQVTM and ANQGSEA. The CDR3 DNA reads TGCAGCGTTGATGAAGTCTCTGGGGCCAACGTCCTGACTTTC. It codes for CSVDEVSGANVLTF.

The chain uses TRBV2 and TRBJ1-5, with D hard to call. Germline V gene data show CDR1 as SNHLY and CDR2 as FYNNEI. This CDR3 spans 15 amino acids. The V end was cut by 4 bases, the J end by 4 bases, with 14 bases between. CDR3 coding DNA: TGTGCCAGCAGTGCGGCAGATAACTTTAATCAGCCCCAGCATTTT. This translates into CASSAADNFNQPQHF.

The rearrangement uses TRBV12-3 or TRBV12-4 and TRBJ2-1, with D maybe TRBD2 (6 bases). There are 11 residues in the CDR3. Trimming pared 6 bases from V and 13 bases from J, leaving 13 bases between. In DNA form, the CDR3 reads TGTGCCAGCAGGGGCGGGGCCTATCAGTTCTTC. Its protein product is CASRGGAYQFF.

The chain carries TRBV5-4 and TRBJ1-3, with 7 bases lining up with TRBD1. This CDR3 contains 15 residues. Trimming took 2 bases from V and 2 from J; bases not matched to a gene: 4. CDR1 is SGHNT, CDR2 YYREEE, per germline (reference sequence). The CDR3 sequence: CASSFQGVTGNTIYF. DNA for the CDR3: TGTGCCAGCAGCTTCCAGGGGGTTACTGGAAACACCATATATTTT.

DNA of the CDR3: TGTGCCAGCAGCGTCGAGGGGGTAAAAAACTATGGCTACACCTTC. Its translation is CASSVEGVKNYGYTF. J is TRBJ1-2 and V is TRBV9, with a tentative D call TRBD1 (6 bases). This CDR3 contains 15 residues. Germline values: CDR1 SGDLS, CDR2 YYNGEE. V lost 2 bases to trimming and J lost 2 bases, with 13 bases between them.

The J gene is TRBJ2-4, the V gene TRBV21-1; the D call TRBD1 from the table was never checked on the DNA. TRBV21-1 is shown as a pseudogene. CDR3 length equals 18 residues. DNA of the CDR3: TGTGCCAGCAGCAAAGGAGTTCGACAGGGGGGACACAAAAACATTCAGTACTTC. Protein product: CASSKGVRQGGHKNIQYF.

This rearrangement joins TRBV7-8 to TRBJ2-7, with 9 bases aligning to TRBD1. This CDR3 comprises 16 residues. CDR1 and CDR2 from the germline V gene are SGHVS and FQNEAQ. Losses at the gene ends were 4 bases for V and 4 bases for J; bases not matched to a gene: 11. The CDR3 loop reads CASSSQDRGHFYEQYF. The CDR3, as DNA: TGTGCCAGCAGCTCCCAGGACAGGGGACACTTTTACGAGCAGTACTTC.

The sample holds one count of this clone. The chain has TRBV7-6 and TRBJ2-7; no firm D call. The CDR3 contains 17 residues. V was clipped by 5 bases and J by 2 bases, with 22 bases between them. CDR1 and CDR2 from the germline V gene are SGHVS and FNYEAQ. CDR3 protein: CASSPQPLTDITYEQYF. CDR3 in DNA: TGTGCCAGCAGCCCACAGCCCCTTACAGACATTACCTACGAGCAGTACTTC.

The chain is built from TRBV14 and TRBJ2-7; D is undetermined. Germline V gene data show CDR1 as SGHDN and CDR2 as FVKESK. CDR3 length: 13 amino acids. Deletions cut 0 bases from V and 8 bases from J, with 11 bases between. The DNA of the CDR3 is TGTGCCAGCAGCCAAGAGGACGGTCGTAAGCAGTACTTC. Translating it yields CASSQEDGRKQYF.

The gene calls are TRBV5-1 and TRBJ2-1; D is ambiguous. V lost 0 bases to trimming and J lost 2 bases, with 3 bases between them. The CDR3 is 13 amino acids. Germline values: CDR1 SGHRS, CDR2 YFSETQ. The CDR3 loop reads CASSLATYNEQFF. In DNA form, the CDR3 reads TGCGCCAGCAGCTTGGCCACCTACAATGAGCAGTTCTTC.

The chain combines TRBV5-4 with TRBJ1-2; TRBD1 is a possible D gene (5 bases). V lost 6 bases and J lost 3, with 9 bases in between. The CDR3 totals 12 residues. Germline CDR1 is SGHNT and CDR2 is YYREEE (reference sequence). The DNA for the CDR3 is TGTGCCAGCAAAGGGGCTGACTATGGCTACACCTTC. It specifies CASKGADYGYTF.

CDR3 protein: CASSLRGGKETQYF. The CDR3 DNA reads as TGTGCCAGCAGTTTGAGAGGGGGCAAGGAGACCCAGTACTTC. This rearrangement joins TRBV27 to TRBJ2-5; TRBD1 matches 7 bases. The CDR3 length is 14 residues. Trimming at V came to 3 bases and at J to 5 bases, leaving 6 bases not matched to a gene. Germline CDR1 is MNHEY and CDR2 is SMNVEV (reference sequence).

The chain carries TRBV10-3 and TRBJ1-3; tentatively, D is TRBD1 (5 bases). CDR1 is ENHRY and CDR2 is SYGVKD in the germline V gene. The CDR3 is made up of 14 amino acids. Deletions cut 3 bases from V and 5 bases from J, with 11 bases between. The CDR3 DNA follows: TGTGCCATCAGTGACCAGGGATTGAGAAACACCATATATTTT. It codes for CAISDQGLRNTIYF.

The genes are TRBV5-5 and TRBJ2-1; 10 nucleotides align to TRBD2. In germline, CDR1 is SGHKS, CDR2 YYEKEE (reference sequence). The CDR3 loop spans 15 amino acids. Trimming took 1 base from V and 3 from J; bases not matched to a gene: 1. CDR3 region: CASSLTSGVYNEQFF. The CDR3, as DNA: TGTGCCAGCAGCTTGACTAGCGGGGTCTACAATGAGCAGTTCTTC.